Below, one T cell receptor beta chain is given with its context. Its antigen is unidentified. Primers: 60 Vbeta forward and 13 Jbeta reverse. Profiling relied on immunoSEQ multiplex PCR, and the TCRdb table lists in-frame clones only, not all of them. The table lists about 120,000 clones, roughly 10% of them singletons. This entry comes from a study of cytomegalovirus exposure and HLA in healthy donors. Study-wide results and limits: Overall, roughly 160 TCR beta chains were annotated as cytomegalovirus-associated. Among the sequence variants, a highly shared cluster was likely an artifact of sequencing. In a later analysis, TCR beta V- and J-gene trimming was associated with a missense DCLRE1C variant.

Germline loops: CDR1 LNHNV, CDR2 YYDKDF (reference sequence). Losses at the gene ends were 6 bases for V and 4 bases for J; bases not matched to a gene: 7. The CDR3 loop spans 14 amino acids. The specimen sequenced was PBMCs. The V gene is TRBV15, the J gene TRBJ1-1, with 8 bases fitting TRBD1. This sequence originates from a woman aged 18-29 years in good health and CMV-seropositive. The CDR3 spells CATREQGDRTEAFF. The DNA for the CDR3 is TGTGCCACCAGAGAACAGGGGGATCGCACTGAAGCTTTCTTT.